What follows are 19 T cell receptor beta chains derived from one specimen sequenced in a study of control samples from healthy donors and cancer patients. Measured with immunoSEQ multiplex PCR; TCRdb has only the in-frame clones, and not every one. Here the sample spans over 200,000 clones, roughly 87% being singletons. Sequenced material: PBMCs. Receptor source: a woman aged 60 to 75 with lung cancer.

This chain joins TRBV27 and TRBJ1-4, with D uncertain. Trimming took off 3 bases at V and 7 bases at J, with 15 bases between the two ends. The germline V gene has CDR1 MNHEY and CDR2 SMNVEV (reference sequence). CDR3 size: 15 residues. This CDR3 reads CASSFKSGFGEKLFF. The CDR3 nucleotides read TGTGCCAGCAGTTTCAAATCCGGGTTTGGTGAAAAACTGTTTTTT.

The chain uses TRBV6-5 and TRBJ2-2, with 8 positions matching TRBD2. Germline V lookup: CDR1 MNHEY, CDR2 SVGAGI. Unmatched junction bases numbered 7, after V lost 7 bases and J lost 3 bases. The CDR3 is 15 amino acids. The CDR3, as DNA: TGTGCCAGCACCCGGACTAGCAGAGACACCGGGGAGCTGTTTTTT. Protein product: CASTRTSRDTGELFF.

V usage is TRBV5-1 and J usage is TRBJ2-7; 9 bases match TRBD1. The J segment lost 0 bases and the V segment lost 4 bases, leaving 5 bases of the junction unmatched. The CDR3 runs 15 residues. Germline V gene lookup returns CDR1 SGHRS and CDR2 YFSETQ. CDR3 coding DNA: TGCGCCAGCAGCCCGGGACAGGGAAGCTCCTACGAGCAGTACTTC. It encodes CASSPGQGSSYEQYF.

The chain is built from TRBV10-3 and TRBJ1-1; D is ambiguous. Trimming removed 0 bases at V and 5 bases at J, with 7 bases between. Per the germline V gene, CDR1 is ENHRY and CDR2 is SYGVKD. This CDR3 comprises 13 residues. The CDR3: CAISESALTEAFF. The CDR3 bases are TGTGCCATCAGTGAGTCGGCCTTAACTGAAGCTTTCTTT.

The chain combines TRBV7-9 with TRBJ1-1; D is unresolved. The V gene lost 2 bases and the J gene lost 2 bases, with 9 bases spanning the gap. The CDR3 is 14 amino acids. In germline, CDR1 is SEHNR, CDR2 FQNEAQ (reference sequence). CDR3 residues: CASSLSQANTEAFF. The CDR3 region has the DNA TGTGCCAGCAGCTTATCTCAGGCAAACACTGAAGCTTTCTTT.

The chain employs TRBV20-1 and TRBJ2-7, with 13 bases that match TRBD2. Germline values: CDR1 DFQATT, CDR2 SNEGSKA (reference sequence). This CDR3 spans 19 amino acids. Trimming cost V 3 bases and J 2 bases; bases outside gene matches: 16. This chain's CDR3 is CSASYQTLGLAGDTYEQYF. The CDR3 nucleotides read TGCAGTGCTAGTTATCAGACCTTAGGACTAGCGGGAGACACCTACGAGCAGTACTTC.

CDR3 sequence: CSVAVTGYEQYF. Written as DNA, the CDR3 is TGCAGCGTTGCAGTGACAGGCTACGAGCAGTACTTC. The V and J genes are TRBV29-1 and TRBJ2-7, with a possible D match to TRBD1 (6 bases). The CDR3 consists of 12 residues. The germline V gene encodes CDR1 SQVTM and CDR2 ANQGSEA. The V end lost 4 bases, the J end lost 3 bases, and 10 bases lay between the germline ends.

The chain joins TRBV5-1 to TRBJ2-5, with 9 positions matching TRBD2. The J segment lost 6 bases and the V segment lost 0 bases, leaving 12 bases of the junction unmatched. The CDR3 sequence is 17 residues long. Germline values: CDR1 SGHRS, CDR2 YFSETQ. CDR3 coding DNA: TGCGCCAGCAGCTTGGTCGAGCGGGGGGCCCCCGTTAAGACCCAGTACTTC. Amino acids: CASSLVERGAPVKTQYF.

The CDR3 sequence is CASSFGQVTSGANVLTF. The CDR3 nucleotides are TGCGCCAGCAGCTTCGGGCAGGTCACCTCTGGGGCCAACGTCCTGACTTTC. The chain employs TRBV5-1 and TRBJ2-6; the D is unclear. The germline CDR1 and CDR2 sequences are SGHRS and YFSETQ. This CDR3 comprises 17 residues. Deletions cut 2 bases from V and 0 bases from J, with 12 bases between.

The chain joins TRBV7-2 to TRBJ1-4, with D tentatively TRBD1 (6 bases). Between the trimmed V and J ends, which lost 1 base and 8 bases, there was a span of 26 bases. Germline V gene data show CDR1 as SGHTA and CDR2 as FQGNSA. The CDR3 is 19 amino acids. CDR3 in amino acids: CASSLVRGGYLQTGEKLFF. CDR3 nucleotide sequence: TGTGCCAGCAGCTTAGTAAGAGGGGGGTACTTACAGACTGGGGAAAAACTGTTTTTT. The complete variable domain, with remaining parts taken from reference TRBV7-2 and TRBJ1-4, reads GAGVSQSPSNKVTEKGKDVELRCDPISGHTALYWYRQSLGQGLEFLIYFQGNSAPDKSGLPSDRFSAERTGGSVSTLTIQRTQQEDSAVYLCASSLVRGGYLQTGEKLFFGSGTQLSVL.

A single count supports this clone. The rearrangement uses TRBV7-9 and TRBJ1-2, with 8 bases lining up with TRBD1. CDR3 length: 14 residues. V lost 0 bases to trimming and J lost 8 bases; unmatched junction nucleotides: 5. Germline V gene data show CDR1 as SEHNR and CDR2 as FQNEAQ (reference sequence). The CDR3 DNA sequence: TGTGCCAGCAGCTTAGCGGCAGGGGGCGGGGGCTACACCTTC. This codes for CASSLAAGGGGYTF.

The chain has TRBV3-1 (or the pseudogene TRBV3-2) and TRBJ1-1, with D possibly being TRBD1 (6 bases). The V end lost 1 base, the J end lost 4 bases, and 13 bases lay between the germline ends. The V gene's germline CDR1 is LGHDT and CDR2 YNNKEL (reference sequence). The CDR3 covers 15 residues. The CDR3 coding sequence is TGTGCCAGCAGCCAAGGGTTCAGGGGTGGCACTGAAGCTTTCTTT. This translates into CASSQGFRGGTEAFF.

This chain uses TRBV5-4 with TRBJ2-1; 8 positions agree with TRBD1. CDR1 is SGHNT, CDR2 YYREEE, per germline (reference sequence). This CDR3 is 16 amino acids long. After removal of 5 bases from V and 3 bases from J, the junction contained 10 bases not matched to a gene. CDR3 in DNA: TGTGCCAGCAGATCCAATATAGGACAGGGCTACAATGAGCAGTTCTTC. It translates to CASRSNIGQGYNEQFF.

The chain joins TRBV7-3 to TRBJ2-1, with 9 nucleotides matching TRBD1. From germline, CDR1 is SGHTA and CDR2 FQGTGA. The CDR3 has 15 residues. J was trimmed by 4 bases and V by 5 bases; bases with no gene match: 6. CDR3 loop: CASSLGTGPYNEQFF. The CDR3 DNA is TGTGCCAGCAGCCTAGGGACAGGGCCTTACAATGAGCAGTTCTTC.

This chain connects TRBV13 to TRBJ2-5, with D perhaps matching TRBD1 or TRBD2 (6 bases each). From germline, CDR1 is PRHDT and CDR2 FYEKMQ (reference sequence). V lost 3 bases, J lost 3 bases, and 14 bases lay in between. This CDR3 spans 15 amino acids. CDR3 region: CASSLEGGRKETQYF. The CDR3 DNA sequence: TGTGCCAGCAGCTTGGAGGGGGGCCGGAAAGAGACCCAGTACTTC. Full variable domain (outside the CDR3, taken from reference TRBV13 and TRBJ2-5): AAGVIQSPRHLIKEKRETATLKCYPIPRHDTVYWYQQGPGQDPQFLISFYEKMQSDKGSIPDRFSAQQFSDYHSELNMSSLELGDSALYFCASSLEGGRKETQYFGPGTRLLVL.

This clone was found a few times. This rearrangement joins TRBV3-1 (or the pseudogene TRBV3-2) to TRBJ2-2; TRBD1 aligns across 7 bases. This CDR3 has 15 residues. V lost 6 bases and J lost 6; bases outside the gene matches: 10. Germline CDR1 reads LGHDT; CDR2 reads YNNKEL (reference sequence). Here the CDR3 reads CASSFDRAGAGELFF. CDR3 in DNA: TGTGCCAGCAGTTTTGACAGGGCCGGGGCCGGGGAGCTGTTTTTT.

This chain uses TRBV11-2 with TRBJ1-3; D is unresolved. CDR3 length: 12 amino acids. The germline V and J ends were trimmed by 1 base and 4 bases, with 2 bases remaining between them. Germline lookup yields CDR1 SGHAT and CDR2 FQNNGV. CDR3 in DNA: TGTGCCAGCAGCTTAGGGGGAAACACCATATATTTT. Translating it yields CASSLGGNTIYF.

V is TRBV29-1 and J is TRBJ1-1; possible D gene TRBD1, 6 bases. The CDR3 contains 12 residues. Germline CDR1 and CDR2: SQVTM and ANQGSEA. V shed 7 bases and J shed 8 bases, with 17 bases lying between them. The CDR3 region is CSANPTGSEAFF. CDR3 DNA: TGCAGCGCGAACCCGACAGGATCGGAAGCTTTCTTT.

For the CDR3, the DNA is TGTGCCAGTTCGGGAGTAGGGACTGAAGCTTTCTTT. Amino acid sequence: CASSGVGTEAFF. The J gene is TRBJ1-1, the V gene TRBV19; no firm D call. Per the germline V gene, CDR1 is LNHDA and CDR2 is SQIVND (reference sequence). V was shortened by 8 bases and J by 5 bases, with 12 bases between the two germline ends. The CDR3 sequence is 12 residues long.